These 27 T cell receptor beta chains came from one sample sequenced in a study of blood T cell repertoires in COVID-19. TCRdb's table, derived via immunoSEQ multiplex PCR, lists solely in-frame clones and lacks some. The sample lists about 160,000 clones, approximately 85% occurring once. What was sequenced was peripheral blood. These receptors were obtained from an elderly man with COVID-19, enrolled during active disease.

The gene calls are TRBV28 and TRBJ1-1; D call uncertain. The CDR3 is made up of 13 amino acids. Deletions cut 3 bases from V and 0 bases from J, with 5 bases between. Germline assignment: CDR1 MDHEN and CDR2 SYDVKM. In DNA form, the CDR3 reads TGTGCCAGCAGTTTGGGCGTGAACACTGAAGCTTTCTTT. Translating gives CASSLGVNTEAFF. Based on the CDR3 plus reference TRBV28 and TRBJ1-1, the full variable domain is DVKVTQSSRYLVKRTGEKVFLECVQDMDHENMFWYRQDPGLGLRLIYFSYDVKMKEKGDIPEGYSVSREKKERFSLILESASTNQTSMYLCASSLGVNTEAFFGQGTRLTVV.

V is TRBV20-1 and J is TRBJ2-5; 8 bases map to TRBD2. The germline CDR1 and CDR2 sequences are DFQATT and SNEGSKA (reference sequence). This CDR3 is 16 amino acids long. Trimming removed 3 bases from V and 0 bases from J; junction bases left unmatched: 9. In nucleotides, the CDR3 is TGCAGTGCTAGTGGGCGCGGGGGGAGGTACCAAGAGACCCAGTACTTC. It encodes CSASGRGGRYQETQYF.

This chain links TRBV4-1 with TRBJ2-1; 7 nucleotides agree with TRBD2. Germline CDR1 is MGHRA and CDR2 is YSYEKL. V shed 4 bases, J shed 2 bases, and the junction held 8 bases outside the gene matches. The CDR3 loop spans 16 amino acids. CDR3 amino acids: CASSPLYSGAYNEQFF. The CDR3 coding sequence is TGCGCCAGCAGCCCGTTATACAGCGGGGCCTACAATGAGCAGTTCTTC.

This rearrangement joins TRBV12-3 or TRBV12-4 to TRBJ2-2, with TRBD1 identical over 7 bases. The length of the CDR3 is 13 residues. The ends lost 6 bases at V and 7 bases at J; junction bases unmatched: 5. CDR3 amino acids: CASSLTGIGELFF. The DNA for the CDR3 is TGTGCCAGCAGCCTGACAGGGATCGGGGAGCTGTTTTTT.

The rearrangement links TRBV5-1 to TRBJ1-1; no firm D call. This CDR3 has 13 residues. Trimming removed 4 bases at V and 7 bases at J, with 14 bases between. Looked up from germline, CDR1 is SGHRS and CDR2 is YFSETQ. CDR3 nucleotide sequence: TGCGCCAGCAGCGAAGAATGGGCCAGTGAAGCTTTCTTT. The encoded protein is CASSEEWASEAFF.

This rearrangement joins TRBV4-2 to TRBJ1-2, with D unresolved. Germline CDR1 reads LGHNA; CDR2 reads YNFKEQ. Trimming took off 2 bases at V and 1 base at J, with 11 bases between the two ends. The CDR3 has 15 amino acids. DNA of the CDR3: TGTGCCAGCAGCCAATCCCATCGGGATAACTATGGCTACACCTTC. Protein: CASSQSHRDNYGYTF.

The V and J genes are TRBV11-3 and TRBJ2-6, with 7 bases identical to TRBD1. The germline V gene has CDR1 SGHNT and CDR2 YENEEA. Unmatched junction bases numbered 8, after V lost 6 bases and J lost 3 bases. The length of the CDR3 is 16 residues. CDR3 bases: TGTGCCAGCAGTCGGGACAGTTCATATGGGGCCAACGTCCTGACTTTC. Protein sequence: CASSRDSSYGANVLTF.

The chain recombines TRBV28 with TRBJ1-6, with 9 bases aligning to TRBD1. V dropped 0 bases and J dropped 7; count of bases not matched to a gene: 1. The CDR3 loop spans 15 amino acids. Germline CDR1 reads MDHEN; CDR2 reads SYDVKM. CDR3 protein: CASSLWDRGNSPLHF. CDR3 sequence (DNA): TGTGCCAGCAGTTTATGGGACAGGGGCAATTCACCCCTCCACTTT.

The rearrangement joins TRBV7-3 to TRBJ2-3; D perhaps matches TRBD2 (7 bases). The CDR3 consists of 14 residues. The V end was cut by 5 bases, the J end by 6 bases, with 15 bases between. Germline V gene lookup returns CDR1 SGHTA and CDR2 FQGTGA. DNA for the CDR3: TGTGCCAGCAGCCACGGGGGCGGGGGCGATACGCAGTATTTT. It specifies CASSHGGGGDTQYF.

This clone was seen a few times. J is TRBJ1-2 and V is TRBV19, with 8 bases aligning to TRBD1. After removal of 2 bases from V and 8 bases from J, the junction contained 4 bases not matched to a gene. The CDR3 runs 13 residues. Germline values: CDR1 LNHDA, CDR2 SQIVND (reference sequence). DNA of the CDR3: TGTGCCAGTAGTATACGGACAGGGATCGGCTACACCTTC. Its protein is CASSIRTGIGYTF.

This clone has a count of ten or more. The genes are TRBV9 and TRBJ2-7; 11 positions match TRBD1. Germline CDR1 SGDLS, CDR2 YYNGEE. The CDR3 is 15 residues long. V dropped 4 bases and J dropped 4; count of bases not matched to a gene: 7. This CDR3 is CASSPRGTGGYEQYF. As DNA, the CDR3 is TGTGCCAGCAGCCCACGGGGGACAGGGGGATACGAGCAGTACTTC.

The chain recombines TRBV4-2 with TRBJ1-5; D not resolved. Germline CDR1 LGHNA, CDR2 YNFKEQ. The germline V and J ends were trimmed by 1 base and 0 bases, with 10 bases remaining between them. The CDR3 spans 16 residues. The CDR3 coding sequence is TGTGCCAGCAGCCAAGTGGGCATTTATAGCAATCAGCCCCAGCATTTT. It specifies CASSQVGIYSNQPQHF.

V gene TRBV7-9 combines with J gene TRBJ2-2; TRBD2 is a possible D gene (7 bases). V lost 6 bases to trimming and J lost 6 bases, with 20 bases between them. CDR3 size: 16 residues. Germline V gene lookup returns CDR1 SEHNR and CDR2 FQNEAQ (reference sequence). The chain's CDR3 is CASSSSQRGGAGELFF. CDR3 coding DNA: TGTGCCAGCAGTTCCTCACAGAGGGGGGGAGCCGGGGAGCTGTTTTTT.

This chain uses TRBV19 with TRBJ1-2; TRBD1 aligns across 7 bases. The CDR3 spans 16 residues. J was trimmed by 0 bases and V by 5 bases; bases with no gene match: 9. Germline CDR1 reads LNHDA; CDR2 reads SQIVND (reference sequence). The DNA of the CDR3 is TGTGCCAGTAGTTCCCCGACCGGGACAGCTAACTATGGCTACACCTTC. Translation: CASSSPTGTANYGYTF.

The rearrangement uses TRBV7-9 and TRBJ1-2; D remains unclear. Looked up from germline, CDR1 is SEHNR and CDR2 is FQNEAQ (reference sequence). This CDR3 has 12 residues. V lost 1 base and J lost 3, with 3 bases in between. The CDR3, as DNA: TGTGCCAGCAGCTTAGACTACTATGGCTACACCTTC. It is translated as CASSLDYYGYTF. Based on the CDR3 plus reference TRBV7-9 and TRBJ1-2, the full variable domain is DTGVSQNPRHKITKRGQNVTFRCDPISEHNRLYWYRQTLGQGPEFLTYFQNEAQLEKSRLLSDRFSAERPKGSFSTLEIQRTEQGDSAMYLCASSLDYYGYTFGSGTRLTVV.

The chain is built from TRBV12-3 or TRBV12-4 and TRBJ2-3; D remains ambiguous. This CDR3 spans 11 amino acids. Between the trimmed V and J ends, which lost 0 bases and 9 bases, there was a span of 4 bases. This CDR3 is CASSLASTQYF. As DNA, the CDR3 is TGTGCCAGCAGTTTAGCGTCAACGCAGTATTTT.

The chain is built from TRBV5-4 and TRBJ1-2; D might be TRBD1 (5 bases). Germline CDR1 and CDR2: SGHNT and YYREEE (reference sequence). V was trimmed by 3 bases and J by 4 bases, leaving 16 bases between them. CDR3 length: 15 amino acids. This CDR3 is CASSSRQQRIYGYTF. CDR3 nucleotides: TGTGCCAGCAGCTCCCGACAGCAGAGGATCTATGGCTACACCTTC.

This clone was picked up one time. J is TRBJ2-7 and V is TRBV5-6; no reliable D call. The V end lost 0 bases, the J end lost 2 bases, and 6 bases lay between the germline ends. CDR3 length equals 13 residues. Germline CDR1 SGHDT, CDR2 YYEEEE. The CDR3 nucleotides are TGTGCCAGCAGCTTGGACGGTCCCTACGAGCAGTACTTC. Amino acid sequence: CASSLDGPYEQYF.

The rearrangement uses TRBV3-1 (or the pseudogene TRBV3-2) and TRBJ1-6; no reliable D call. With 6 bases removed from V and 5 bases from J, the gap between germline ends came to 8 bases. Germline V CDR1 and CDR2: LGHDT, YNNKEL (reference sequence). The CDR3 is 13 amino acids. The CDR3 DNA sequence: TGTGCCAGCAGAAGAACGGATAATTCACCCCTCCACTTT. Translation: CASRRTDNSPLHF.

The rearrangement links TRBV18 to TRBJ2-5; a possible D gene is TRBD2 (6 bases). The CDR3 length is 19 residues. Trimming left V 3 bases short and J 2 bases short, with 25 bases between. Germline V lookup: CDR1 KGHSH, CDR2 LQKENI. Here the CDR3 DNA reads TGTGCCAGCTCACCGCGGGATCTAGTACCAAAGCGCGGGCAAGAGACCCAGTACTTC. Translating gives CASSPRDLVPKRGQETQYF. Filled out from reference TRBV18 and TRBJ2-5, the complete variable domain reads NAGVMQNPRHLVRRRGQEARLRCSPMKGHSHVYWYRQLPEEGLKFMVYLQKENIIDESGMPKERFSAEFPKEGPSILRIQQVVRGDSAAYFCASSPRDLVPKRGQETQYFGPGTRLLVL.

The chain is built from TRBV11-2 and TRBJ1-1, with TRBD1 matching 8 bases. This CDR3 contains 16 residues. Trimming cost V 4 bases and J 0 bases; bases outside gene matches: 7. The germline V gene encodes CDR1 SGHAT and CDR2 FQNNGV. The CDR3 coding sequence is TGTGCCAGCAGCTACCGGGACAGGACCTTGAACACTGAAGCTTTCTTT. Its translation is CASSYRDRTLNTEAFF.

This clone was observed a single time. In DNA form, the CDR3 reads TGTGCCAGCAGCCACAGGGCATCTAGCAATCAGCCCCAGCATTTT. This codes for CASSHRASSNQPQHF. This chain uses TRBV3-1 (or the pseudogene TRBV3-2) with TRBJ1-5; a possible D gene is TRBD1 (5 bases). V lost 3 bases and J lost 0, with 9 bases in between. CDR3 length equals 15 residues. CDR1 and CDR2 from the germline V gene are LGHDT and YNNKEL (reference sequence).

The genes are TRBV28 and TRBJ1-2, with D possibly being TRBD1 (5 bases). V was clipped by 4 bases and J by 3 bases, with 6 bases between them. The CDR3 has 12 residues. From germline, CDR1 is MDHEN and CDR2 SYDVKM. Here the CDR3 DNA reads TGTGCCAGCAGTTGGGGCGACTATGGCTACACCTTC. Translation: CASSWGDYGYTF.

This chain uses TRBV5-6 with TRBJ1-1; no firm D call. The CDR3 runs 16 residues. Deletions cut 0 bases from V and 6 bases from J, with 18 bases between. Per germline, CDR1 SGHDT and CDR2 YYEEEE. The DNA for the CDR3 is TGTGCCAGCAGCTTGGTCCTTTCTTCGGGGAAGCCTGAAGCTTTCTTT. The encoded protein is CASSLVLSSGKPEAFF. Using reference TRBV5-6 and TRBJ1-1 for the parts outside the CDR3, the full variable domain is DAGVTQSPTHLIKTRGQQVTLRCSPKSGHDTVSWYQQALGQGPQFIFQYYEEEERQRGNFPDRFSGHQFPNYSSELNVNALLLGDSALYLCASSLVLSSGKPEAFFGQGTRLTVV.

This clone has only one observation. This chain joins TRBV19 and TRBJ1-4, with D tentatively TRBD1 (6 bases). The CDR3 totals 14 residues. Germline CDR1 is LNHDA and CDR2 is SQIVND (reference sequence). V dropped 4 bases and J dropped 8 bases, with 14 bases sitting between them. CDR3 DNA: TGTGCCAGTAGTACATCGACAGGTGGGGAAAAACTGTTTTTT. It yields the protein CASSTSTGGEKLFF.

As DNA, the CDR3 is TGTGCCAGCAGGTCTGACAGGGCTGGCTACACCTTC. It codes for CASRSDRAGYTF. This sequence joins TRBV12-3 or TRBV12-4 and TRBJ1-2, with TRBD1 matching over 7 bases. The CDR3 is 12 residues long. V shed 6 bases, J shed 7 bases, and the junction held 5 bases outside the gene matches.

The chain links TRBV5-1 to TRBJ1-1, with D unresolved. Trimming left V 5 bases short and J 0 bases short, with 8 bases between. The CDR3 covers 13 residues. Germline V gene lookup returns CDR1 SGHRS and CDR2 YFSETQ. The CDR3 nucleotides are TGCGCCAGCAGGACTCAGCTGAACACTGAAGCTTTCTTT. Translating gives CASRTQLNTEAFF.